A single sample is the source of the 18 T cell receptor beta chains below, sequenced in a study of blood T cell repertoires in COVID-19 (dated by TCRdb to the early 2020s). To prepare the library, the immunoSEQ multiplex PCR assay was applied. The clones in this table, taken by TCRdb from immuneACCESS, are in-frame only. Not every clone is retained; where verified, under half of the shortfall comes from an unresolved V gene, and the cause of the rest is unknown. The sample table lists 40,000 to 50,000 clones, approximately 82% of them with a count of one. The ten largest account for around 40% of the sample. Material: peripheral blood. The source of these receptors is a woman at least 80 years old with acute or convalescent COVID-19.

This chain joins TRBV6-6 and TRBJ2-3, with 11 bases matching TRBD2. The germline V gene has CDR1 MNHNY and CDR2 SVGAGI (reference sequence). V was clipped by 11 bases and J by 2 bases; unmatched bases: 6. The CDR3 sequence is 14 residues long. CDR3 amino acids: CAASTSGVTDTQYF. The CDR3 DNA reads TGTGCCGCCTCGACTAGCGGGGTCACAGATACGCAGTATTTT.

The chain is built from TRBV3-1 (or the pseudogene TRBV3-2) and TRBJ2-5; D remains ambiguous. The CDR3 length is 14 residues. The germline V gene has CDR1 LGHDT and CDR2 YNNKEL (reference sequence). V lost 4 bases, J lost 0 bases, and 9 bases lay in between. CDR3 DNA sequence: TGTGCCAGCAGCCCCACGCGGTACCAAGAGACCCAGTACTTC. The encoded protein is CASSPTRYQETQYF.

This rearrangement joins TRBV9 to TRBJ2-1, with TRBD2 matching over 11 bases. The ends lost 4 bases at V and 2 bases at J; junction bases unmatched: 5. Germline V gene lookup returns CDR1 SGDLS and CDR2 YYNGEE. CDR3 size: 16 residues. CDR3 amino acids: CASSLAGGRTYNEQFF. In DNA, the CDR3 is TGTGCCAGCAGCTTAGCGGGGGGGCGGACCTACAATGAGCAGTTCTTC.

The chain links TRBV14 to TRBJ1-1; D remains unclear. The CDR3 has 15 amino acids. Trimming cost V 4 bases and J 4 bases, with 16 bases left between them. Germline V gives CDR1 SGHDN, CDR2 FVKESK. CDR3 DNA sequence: TGTGCCAGCAGCCCCCGGCGCACCCCGGGCACTGAAGCTTTCTTT. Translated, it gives CASSPRRTPGTEAFF. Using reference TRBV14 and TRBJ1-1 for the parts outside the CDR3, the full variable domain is EAGVTQFPSHSVIEKGQTVTLRCDPISGHDNLYWYRRVMGKEIKFLLHFVKESKQDESGMPNNRFLAERTGGTYSTLKVQPAELEDSGVYFCASSPRRTPGTEAFFGQGTRLTVV.

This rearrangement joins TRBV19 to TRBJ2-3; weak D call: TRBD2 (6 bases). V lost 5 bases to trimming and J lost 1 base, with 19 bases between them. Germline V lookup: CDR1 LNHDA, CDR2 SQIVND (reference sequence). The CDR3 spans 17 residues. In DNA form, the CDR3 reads TGTGCCAGTAGTGCCGAAGCTGCCTGGGAGGGCACAGATACGCAGTATTTT. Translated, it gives CASSAEAAWEGTDTQYF.

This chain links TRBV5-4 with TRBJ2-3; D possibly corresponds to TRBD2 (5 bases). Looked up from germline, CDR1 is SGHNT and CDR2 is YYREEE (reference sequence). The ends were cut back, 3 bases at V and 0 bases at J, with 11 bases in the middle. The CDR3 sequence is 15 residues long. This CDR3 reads CASSSSRASTDTQYF. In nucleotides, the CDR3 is TGTGCCAGCAGCTCCTCGAGGGCTAGCACAGATACGCAGTATTTT.

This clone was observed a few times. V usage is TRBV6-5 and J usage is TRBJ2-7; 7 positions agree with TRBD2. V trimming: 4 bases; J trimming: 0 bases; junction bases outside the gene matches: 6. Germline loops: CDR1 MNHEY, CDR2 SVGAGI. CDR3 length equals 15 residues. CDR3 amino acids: CASSSWTRSSYEQYF. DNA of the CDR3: TGTGCCAGCAGTTCCTGGACTAGGAGCTCCTACGAGCAGTACTTC.

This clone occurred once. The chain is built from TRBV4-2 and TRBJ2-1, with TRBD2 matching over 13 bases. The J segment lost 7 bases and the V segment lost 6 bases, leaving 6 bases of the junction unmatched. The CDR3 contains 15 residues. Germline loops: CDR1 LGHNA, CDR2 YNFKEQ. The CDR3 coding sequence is TGTGCCAGCAGTTCCGGGACTAGCGGGGCGAATGAGCAGTTCTTC. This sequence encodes CASSSGTSGANEQFF.

CDR3 sequence (DNA): TGCAGTGTCGGGAGCACAGATACGCAGTATTTT. Its protein product is CSVGSTDTQYF. The genes are TRBV20-1 and TRBJ2-3, with D unresolved. The CDR3 runs to 11 residues. Trimming removed 7 bases from V and 0 bases from J, with 5 bases in between. Germline V gene data show CDR1 as DFQATT and CDR2 as SNEGSKA (reference sequence).

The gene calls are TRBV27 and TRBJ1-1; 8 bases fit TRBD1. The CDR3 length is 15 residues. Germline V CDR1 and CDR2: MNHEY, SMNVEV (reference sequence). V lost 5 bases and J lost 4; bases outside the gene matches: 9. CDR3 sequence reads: CASSAWQGAGTEAFF. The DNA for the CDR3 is TGTGCCAGCAGTGCCTGGCAGGGGGCGGGCACTGAAGCTTTCTTT.

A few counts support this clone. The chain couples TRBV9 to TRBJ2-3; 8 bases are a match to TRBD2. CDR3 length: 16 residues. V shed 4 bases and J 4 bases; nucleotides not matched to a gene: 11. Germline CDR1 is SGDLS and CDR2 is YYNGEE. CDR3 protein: CASSSRLAGPADTQYF. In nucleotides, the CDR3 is TGTGCCAGCAGCTCCCGTTTAGCGGGGCCCGCAGATACGCAGTATTTT.

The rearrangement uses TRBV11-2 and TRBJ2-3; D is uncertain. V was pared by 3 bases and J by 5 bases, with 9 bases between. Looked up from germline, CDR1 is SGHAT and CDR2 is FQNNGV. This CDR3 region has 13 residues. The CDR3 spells CASSFLEIDTQYF. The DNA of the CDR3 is TGTGCCAGCAGCTTCCTAGAAATAGATACGCAGTATTTT.

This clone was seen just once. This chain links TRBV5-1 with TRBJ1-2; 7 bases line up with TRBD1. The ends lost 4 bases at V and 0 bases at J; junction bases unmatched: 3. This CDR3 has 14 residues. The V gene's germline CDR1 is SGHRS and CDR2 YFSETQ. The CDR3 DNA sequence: TGCGCCAGCAGCCCGGGGACAGCTAACTATGGCTACACCTTC. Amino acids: CASSPGTANYGYTF.

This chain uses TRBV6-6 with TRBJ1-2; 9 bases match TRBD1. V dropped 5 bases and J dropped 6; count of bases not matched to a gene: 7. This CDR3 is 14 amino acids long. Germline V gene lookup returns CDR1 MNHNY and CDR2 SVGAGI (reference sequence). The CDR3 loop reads CASSPTGGADGYTF. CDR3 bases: TGTGCCAGCAGTCCTACAGGGGGCGCGGATGGCTACACCTTC.

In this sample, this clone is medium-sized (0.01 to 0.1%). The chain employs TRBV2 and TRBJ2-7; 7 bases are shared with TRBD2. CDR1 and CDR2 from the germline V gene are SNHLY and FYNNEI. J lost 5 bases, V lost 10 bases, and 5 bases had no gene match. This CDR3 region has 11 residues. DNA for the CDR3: TGTGCCATCACGACTAGCAACGAGCAGTACTTC. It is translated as CAITTSNEQYF.

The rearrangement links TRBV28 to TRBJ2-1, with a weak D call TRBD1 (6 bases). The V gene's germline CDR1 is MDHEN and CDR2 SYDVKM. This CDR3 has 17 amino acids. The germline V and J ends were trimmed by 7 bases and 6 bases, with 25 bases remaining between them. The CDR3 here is CASIPPLRQGLSNEQFF. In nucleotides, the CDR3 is TGTGCCAGCATCCCACCGCTGAGGCAGGGGCTCTCCAATGAGCAGTTCTTC.

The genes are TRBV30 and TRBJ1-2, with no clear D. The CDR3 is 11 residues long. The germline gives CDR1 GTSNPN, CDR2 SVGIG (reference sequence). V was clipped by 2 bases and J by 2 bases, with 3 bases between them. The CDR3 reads CAWSPNYGYTF. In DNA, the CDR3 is TGTGCCTGGAGTCCAAACTATGGCTACACCTTC.

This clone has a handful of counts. The CDR3: CASSQDPTGSYSNQPQHF. In DNA, the CDR3 is TGCGCCAGCAGCCAAGATCCGACAGGATCCTATAGCAATCAGCCCCAGCATTTT. The gene calls are TRBV4-1 and TRBJ1-5, with D possibly matching TRBD1 (6 bases). V lost 0 bases and J lost 0, with 15 bases in between. Germline V lookup: CDR1 MGHRA, CDR2 YSYEKL. This CDR3 is built from 18 residues.